This T cell receptor beta chain was identified during a study of T cell changes during pregnancy in multiple sclerosis. TCRdb's copy holds only in-frame clones and misses some; the assay was immunoSEQ multiplex PCR. The repertoire includes around 30,000 clones, 80% to 90% of them detected once, and roughly 0.77% sits in the top ten. The germline V gene encodes CDR1 SGHVS and CDR2 FQNEAQ. V lost 2 bases, J lost 6 bases, and 10 bases stayed unmatched. CDR3 length equals 18 residues. The source was CD4+ T cells from peripheral blood mononuclear cells, collected in the second trimester of pregnancy. The rearrangement uses TRBV7-8 and TRBJ2-2; 12 bases line up with TRBD2. The source of this sequence is a female donor with multiple sclerosis, enrolled in a pregnancy study. The CDR3 sequence: CASSLRALAGGPPGELFF. The CDR3 bases are TGTGCCAGCAGCTTAAGGGCTCTAGCGGGGGGGCCGCCCGGGGAGCTGTTTTTT.